This T cell receptor (beta chain) emerged from a study of shared T cell receptors in the human thymus. Produced via immunoSEQ multiplex PCR; TCRdb's table is partial and in-frame only. The sample includes more than 300,000 clones, just under 95% of them seen just once. CDR1 is MGHRA, CDR2 YSYEKL, per germline. V shed 0 bases, J shed 4 bases, and the junction held 13 bases outside the gene matches. This CDR3 has 18 amino acids. This chain uses TRBV4-1 with TRBJ1-1, with 8 bases lining up with TRBD1. The source of this sequence is a human donor. The sample comprised thymocytes. CDR3 coding DNA: TGCGCCAGCAGCCAAGATTCCGGACAGGGAGATTGGGGCACTGAAGCTTTCTTT. Amino acid sequence: CASSQDSGQGDWGTEAFF.